The subject of this entry is one T cell receptor (beta chain). Its antigen is not known. Germline V gives CDR1 MNHEY, CDR2 SVGAGI. The ends lost 11 bases at V and 6 bases at J; junction bases unmatched: 7. This CDR3 contains 11 residues. This sample is part of a study of T cell responses to AZD1222 COVID-19 vaccine. Study findings and constraints: The study reported that nearly half of spike-specific TCRs target unmutated variant regions.

This table comes from immunoSEQ multiplex PCR, and its TCRdb copy is limited to in-frame clones, with some not included. Of about 170,000 clones listed, 80% to 90% are singletons. The receptor's source is an adult in good health. Material: peripheral blood, obtained on day 0 of AZD1222 vaccination. The chain is built from TRBV6-5 and TRBJ2-7; 7 nucleotides line up with TRBD2. The CDR3 is CAGGESGEQYV. The CDR3 DNA sequence: TGTGCCGGGGGGGAGTCCGGCGAGCAGTACGTC.